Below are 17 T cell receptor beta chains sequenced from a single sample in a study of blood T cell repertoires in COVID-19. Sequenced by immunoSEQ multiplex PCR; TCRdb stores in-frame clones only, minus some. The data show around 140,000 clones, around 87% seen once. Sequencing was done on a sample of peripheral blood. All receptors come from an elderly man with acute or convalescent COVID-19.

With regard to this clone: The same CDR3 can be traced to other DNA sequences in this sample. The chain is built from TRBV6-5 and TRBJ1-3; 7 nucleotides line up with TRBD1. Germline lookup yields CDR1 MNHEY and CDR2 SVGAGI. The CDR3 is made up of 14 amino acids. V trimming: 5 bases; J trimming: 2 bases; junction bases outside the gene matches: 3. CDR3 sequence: CASSLGTAGNTIYF. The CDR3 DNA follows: TGTGCCAGCAGTCTCGGGACAGCTGGAAACACCATATATTTT.

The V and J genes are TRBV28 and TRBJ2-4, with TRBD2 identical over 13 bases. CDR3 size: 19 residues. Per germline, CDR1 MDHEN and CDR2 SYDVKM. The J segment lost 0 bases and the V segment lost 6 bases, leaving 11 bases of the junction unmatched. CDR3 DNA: TGTGCCAGCAGCCCGGGACTAGCGGGAATGATTGGAGCCAAAAACATTCAGTACTTC. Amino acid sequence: CASSPGLAGMIGAKNIQYF.

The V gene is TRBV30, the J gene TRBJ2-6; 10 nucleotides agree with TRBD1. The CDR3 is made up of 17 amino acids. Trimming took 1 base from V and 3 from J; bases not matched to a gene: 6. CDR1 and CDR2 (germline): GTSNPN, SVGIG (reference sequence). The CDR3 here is CAWSARTGGYGANVLTF. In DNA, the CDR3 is TGTGCCTGGAGTGCAAGGACAGGGGGTTATGGGGCCAACGTCCTGACTTTC. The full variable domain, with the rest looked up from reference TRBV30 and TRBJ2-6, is SQTIHQWPATLVQPVGSPLSLECTVEGTSNPNLYWYRQAAGRGLQLLFYSVGIGQISSEVPQNLSASRPQDRQFILSSKKLLLSDSGFYLCAWSARTGGYGANVLTFGAGSRLTVL.

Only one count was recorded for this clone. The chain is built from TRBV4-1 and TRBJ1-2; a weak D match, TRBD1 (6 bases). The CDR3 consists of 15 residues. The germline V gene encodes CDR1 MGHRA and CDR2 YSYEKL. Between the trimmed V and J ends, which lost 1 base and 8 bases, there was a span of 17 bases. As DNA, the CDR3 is TGCGCCAGCAGCCAAGGGGGGGGCCAGTCTATAGGCTACACCTTC. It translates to CASSQGGGQSIGYTF.

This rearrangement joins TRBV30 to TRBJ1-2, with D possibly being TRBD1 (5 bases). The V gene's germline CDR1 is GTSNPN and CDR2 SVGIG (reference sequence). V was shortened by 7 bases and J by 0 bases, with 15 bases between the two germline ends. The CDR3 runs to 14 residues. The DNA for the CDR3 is TGTGCCTCGGACCAGGGAGGCGCTAACTATGGCTACACCTTC. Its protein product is CASDQGGANYGYTF.

DNA of the CDR3: TGCGCCAGCAGCCCCTGGGGACAGCGAAGCTCTGGAAACACCATATATTTT. It is translated as CASSPWGQRSSGNTIYF. The chain has TRBV5-1 and TRBJ1-3; 7 positions agree with TRBD1. The length of the CDR3 is 17 residues. The trim removed 4 bases at V and 0 bases at J, leaving 10 bases unmatched. Germline values: CDR1 SGHRS, CDR2 YFSETQ.

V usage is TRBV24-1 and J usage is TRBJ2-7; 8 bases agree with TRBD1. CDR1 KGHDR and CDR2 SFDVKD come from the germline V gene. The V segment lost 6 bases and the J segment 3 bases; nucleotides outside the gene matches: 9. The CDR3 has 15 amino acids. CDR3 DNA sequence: TGTGCCACCAGTTTTGGGACAGGAGAGTTCTACGAGCAGTACTTC. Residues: CATSFGTGEFYEQYF.

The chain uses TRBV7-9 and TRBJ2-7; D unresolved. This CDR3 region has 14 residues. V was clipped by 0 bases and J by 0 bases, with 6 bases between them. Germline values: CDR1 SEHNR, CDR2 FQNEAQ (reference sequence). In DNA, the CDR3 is TGTGCCAGCAGCTTAGCATCAAACTCCTACGAGCAGTACTTC. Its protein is CASSLASNSYEQYF.

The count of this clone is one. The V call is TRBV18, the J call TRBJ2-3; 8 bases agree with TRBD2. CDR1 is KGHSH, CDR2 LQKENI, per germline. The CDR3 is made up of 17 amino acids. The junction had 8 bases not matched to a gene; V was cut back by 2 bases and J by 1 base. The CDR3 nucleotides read TGTGCCAGCTCACCATACTCACTAGCGGCTGGCACAGATACGCAGTATTTT. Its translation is CASSPYSLAAGTDTQYF.

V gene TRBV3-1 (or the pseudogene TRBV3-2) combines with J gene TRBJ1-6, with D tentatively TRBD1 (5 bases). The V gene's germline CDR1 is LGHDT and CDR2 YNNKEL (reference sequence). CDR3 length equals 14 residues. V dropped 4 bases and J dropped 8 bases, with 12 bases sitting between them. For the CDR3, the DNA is TGTGCCAGCAGCCTCTGGGGAGGGGATTCACCCCTCCACTTT. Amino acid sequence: CASSLWGGDSPLHF.

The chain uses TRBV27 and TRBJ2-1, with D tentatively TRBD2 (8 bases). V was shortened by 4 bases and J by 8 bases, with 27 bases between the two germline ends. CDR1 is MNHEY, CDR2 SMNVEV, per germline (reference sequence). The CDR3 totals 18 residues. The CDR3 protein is CASSSSRVGSGTVDEQFF. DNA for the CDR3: TGTGCCAGCAGTTCCTCGCGGGTAGGTAGCGGGACAGTCGATGAGCAGTTCTTC.

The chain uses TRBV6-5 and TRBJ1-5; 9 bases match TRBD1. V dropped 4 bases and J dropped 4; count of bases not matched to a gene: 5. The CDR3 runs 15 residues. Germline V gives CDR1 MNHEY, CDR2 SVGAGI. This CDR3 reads CASSSDRGKNQPQHF. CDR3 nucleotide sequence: TGTGCCAGCAGTTCGGACAGGGGAAAGAATCAGCCCCAGCATTTT.

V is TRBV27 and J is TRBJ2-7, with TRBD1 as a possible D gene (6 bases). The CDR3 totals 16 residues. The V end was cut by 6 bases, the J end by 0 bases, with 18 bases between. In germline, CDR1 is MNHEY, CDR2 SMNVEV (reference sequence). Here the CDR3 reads CASRGTRTAVSYEQYF. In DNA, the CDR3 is TGTGCCAGCAGAGGTACCCGGACAGCGGTCTCCTACGAGCAGTACTTC.

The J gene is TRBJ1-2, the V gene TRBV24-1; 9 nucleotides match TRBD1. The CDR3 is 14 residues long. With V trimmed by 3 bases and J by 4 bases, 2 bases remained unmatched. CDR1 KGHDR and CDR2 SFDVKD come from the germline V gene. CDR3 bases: TGTGCCACCAGTGATACAGGGGGCGGCTATGGCTACACCTTC. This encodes CATSDTGGGYGYTF.

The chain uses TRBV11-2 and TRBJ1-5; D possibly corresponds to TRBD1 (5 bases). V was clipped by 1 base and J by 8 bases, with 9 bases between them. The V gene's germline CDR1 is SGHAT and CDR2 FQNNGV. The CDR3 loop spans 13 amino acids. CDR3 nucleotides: TGTGCCAGCAGCTTAGCAGGGTGGGAGCCCCAGCATTTT. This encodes CASSLAGWEPQHF.

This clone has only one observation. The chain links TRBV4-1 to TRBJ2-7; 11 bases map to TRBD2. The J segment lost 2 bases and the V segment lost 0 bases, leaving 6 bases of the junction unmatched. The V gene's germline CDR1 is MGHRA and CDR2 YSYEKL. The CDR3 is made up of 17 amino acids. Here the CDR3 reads CASSQELTSGTPYEQYF. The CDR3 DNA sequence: TGCGCCAGCAGCCAAGAGTTGACTAGCGGGACGCCCTACGAGCAGTACTTC.

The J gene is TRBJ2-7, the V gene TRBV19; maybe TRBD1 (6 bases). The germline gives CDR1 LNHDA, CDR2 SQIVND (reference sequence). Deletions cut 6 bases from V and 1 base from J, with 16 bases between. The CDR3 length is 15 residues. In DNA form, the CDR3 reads TGTGCCAGTAGCAGTACAGGGCAAGGGTCCTACGAGCAGTACTTC. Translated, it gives CASSSTGQGSYEQYF.